The 21 T cell receptor beta chains below come from one sample, sequenced in a study of beta chain features in type 1 diabetes (dated by TCRdb to the late 2010s). Points the paper makes about the study in general: In all four CD4+ subsets, TCRB CDR3 length was moderately but significantly shorter in type 1 diabetes patients.

Libraries were made using the immunoSEQ multiplex PCR assay. All of the isolated RNA was reverse transcribed with the High Capacity cDNA Reverse Transcription Kit, so expressed TCRB transcripts were sequenced. TCRdb carries this immuneACCESS record with in-frame sequences only. Its versions omit some clonotypes, under half of them owing to an unresolved V gene in the studies checked, with the rest unexplained. The sample records roughly 140,000 clones, over 9% of which are singletons. The top ten clonotypes cover more than 0.45% of the sample. What these receptors recognize is not known. Material: central memory CD4+ T cells from blood. These receptor sequences come from a man aged 30 to 39 with type 1 diabetes.

This clone was counted a few times. V gene TRBV28 combines with J gene TRBJ2-3; 8 positions agree with TRBD1. The ends lost 6 bases at V and 1 base at J; junction bases unmatched: 6. The CDR3 sequence is 15 residues long. Germline CDR1 is MDHEN and CDR2 is SYDVKM. The CDR3 DNA is TGTGCCAGCAGGAAACAGGGGGGCGGCACAGATACGCAGTATTTT. Translation: CASRKQGGGTDTQYF.

This clone was seen only a few times. The chain uses TRBV2 and TRBJ2-5; D is unresolved. V was pared by 4 bases and J by 0 bases, with 6 bases between. Per germline, CDR1 SNHLY and CDR2 FYNNEI. The CDR3 is made up of 13 amino acids. The CDR3 spells CASSGGYQETQYF. The CDR3, as DNA: TGTGCCAGCAGTGGAGGATACCAAGAGACCCAGTACTTC.

This clone was seen a handful of times. The sample has other DNA sequences that encode this CDR3 too. J is TRBJ2-7 and V is TRBV9, with TRBD2 identical over 7 bases. After removal of 0 bases from V and 1 base from J, the junction contained 4 bases not matched to a gene. Germline V gives CDR1 SGDLS, CDR2 YYNGEE. The CDR3 is made up of 15 amino acids. CDR3 sequence: CASSVEASGSYEQYF. DNA for the CDR3: TGTGCCAGCAGCGTAGAGGCTAGCGGTTCCTACGAGCAGTACTTC. Variable domain in full (rest from reference TRBV9 and TRBJ2-7): DSGVTQTPKHLITATGQRVTLRCSPRSGDLSVYWYQQSLDQGLQFLIQYYNGEERAKGNILERFSAQQFPDLHSELNLSSLELGDSALYFCASSVEASGSYEQYFGPGTRLTVT.

The V call is TRBV18, the J call TRBJ1-5; 8 bases agree with TRBD1. With 0 bases clipped from V and 6 bases from J, the junction kept 4 bases outside the gene matches. Germline V gives CDR1 KGHSH, CDR2 LQKENI. The CDR3 has 15 amino acids. CDR3 in DNA: TGTGCCAGCTCACCACCGACAGGGGAGGGTCAGCCCCAGCATTTT. Translating gives CASSPPTGEGQPQHF.

This clone was seen more than once but under ten times. The chain carries TRBV10-3 and TRBJ2-5; possible D gene TRBD1, 5 bases. V lost 10 bases, J lost 1 base, and 13 bases lay in between. The CDR3 sequence is 13 residues long. Germline assignment: CDR1 ENHRY and CDR2 SYGVKD. The CDR3 DNA reads as TGTGCCACCATGGGGCCAGGCCAAGAGACCCAGTACTTC. This encodes CATMGPGQETQYF.

This clone was seen more than once but under ten times. This chain uses TRBV28 with TRBJ2-6; 7 bases align to TRBD1. The CDR3 spans 13 residues. After removal of 2 bases from V and 17 bases from J, the junction contained 9 bases not matched to a gene. CDR1 MDHEN and CDR2 SYDVKM come from the germline V gene. CDR3 sequence: CASSLTGTVSLTF. CDR3 in DNA: TGTGCCAGCAGTTTAACGGGGACAGTAAGTTTGACTTTC.

This sequence joins TRBV5-4 and TRBJ2-6; D not resolved. V was trimmed by 0 bases and J by 0 bases, leaving 4 bases between them. The CDR3 loop spans 15 amino acids. Germline-derived CDR1 and CDR2 are SGHNT and YYREEE (reference sequence). The CDR3 region has the DNA TGTGCCAGCAGCTTGGACTTCTCTGGGGCCAACGTCCTGACTTTC. Its protein is CASSLDFSGANVLTF.

This clone came up many times. V is TRBV14 and J is TRBJ2-7; tentative D call: TRBD1 (6 bases). Per the germline V gene, CDR1 is SGHDN and CDR2 is FVKESK. The V end was cut by 6 bases, the J end by 5 bases, with 26 bases between. CDR3 length equals 17 residues. CDR3 sequence: CASRRFTNRQGSDEQYF. The CDR3 region has the DNA TGTGCCAGCAGACGATTCACAAACCGGCAGGGGAGCGACGAGCAGTACTTC.

This clone was observed at least ten times. This sequence joins TRBV21-1 and TRBJ2-1; the DNA was not compared with TRBD1, the D call given in the table. TRBV21-1 is tagged as a pseudogene. This CDR3 region has 15 residues. CDR3 sequence (DNA): TGTGCCAGCAACGGACAGGCTTGGTCCTACAATGAGCAGTTCTTC. Protein: CASNGQAWSYNEQFF.

This sequence joins TRBV2 and TRBJ2-2, with 9 bases matching TRBD2. The V and J ends lost 3 bases and 5 bases, in that order; junction bases with no gene match: 4. The CDR3 is 15 amino acids. Germline V gene sequence: CDR1 SNHLY, CDR2 FYNNEI. The CDR3 DNA reads TGTGCCAGCAGTGATAAGCTAGCGGGAACCGGGGAGCTGTTTTTT. It codes for CASSDKLAGTGELFF.

The V call is TRBV14, the J call TRBJ2-7; 11 positions match TRBD2. The V segment lost 5 bases and the J segment 5 bases; nucleotides outside the gene matches: 8. The germline gives CDR1 SGHDN, CDR2 FVKESK. CDR3 size: 15 residues. The CDR3 is CASSYILAGADEQYF. CDR3 sequence (DNA): TGTGCCAGCAGCTACATACTAGCGGGAGCCGACGAGCAGTACTTC.

This chain joins TRBV28 and TRBJ1-2; D remains ambiguous. Deletions cut 2 bases from V and 5 bases from J, with 12 bases between. CDR1 is MDHEN and CDR2 is SYDVKM in the germline V gene. The CDR3 is made up of 14 amino acids. The chain's CDR3 is CASSLPPREYGYTF. CDR3 DNA: TGTGCCAGCAGTTTACCCCCCCGGGAGTATGGCTACACCTTC.

This clone has only a few counts. This chain uses TRBV29-1 with TRBJ1-2, with D maybe TRBD1 (5 bases). Per the germline V gene, CDR1 is SQVTM and CDR2 is ANQGSEA. The CDR3 has 11 residues. V was pared by 6 bases and J by 6 bases, with 11 bases between. For the CDR3, the DNA is TGCAGCGTCGCGATAGGGGATGGCTACACCTTC. Amino acids: CSVAIGDGYTF.

This clone was recorded a few times. This CDR3 reads CASTQGGPGANVLTF. In DNA form, the CDR3 reads TGCGCCAGCACCCAGGGAGGGCCTGGGGCCAACGTCCTGACTTTC. The rearrangement joins TRBV4-3 to TRBJ2-6; 7 bases fit TRBD2. The CDR3 runs 15 residues. Germline CDR1 and CDR2: LGHNA and YSLEER. Trimming at V came to 7 bases and at J to 2 bases, leaving 5 bases not matched to a gene.

This clone was counted only a few times. The gene calls are TRBV7-9 and TRBJ1-4; no firm D call. The CDR3 length is 14 residues. CDR1 is SEHNR, CDR2 FQNEAQ, per germline (reference sequence). Trimming cost V 3 bases and J 5 bases, with 10 bases left between them. CDR3 sequence: CASSFSRDNEKLFF. CDR3 coding DNA: TGTGCCAGCAGCTTTAGCCGTGACAATGAAAAACTGTTTTTT.

This clone appeared a few times. V is TRBV5-1 and J is TRBJ2-6; D remains ambiguous. V dropped 0 bases and J dropped 1 base, with 5 bases sitting between them. This CDR3 region has 15 residues. CDR1 and CDR2 (germline): SGHRS, YFSETQ. The CDR3 DNA reads TGCGCCAGCAGCTTGGTCACTTCTGGGGCCAACGTCCTGACTTTC. Its protein is CASSLVTSGANVLTF. The whole variable domain, remainder taken from reference TRBV5-1 and TRBJ2-6, is KAGVTQTPRYLIKTRGQQVTLSCSPISGHRSVSWYQQTPGQGLQFLFEYFSETQRNKGNFPGRFSGRQFSNSRSEMNVSTLELGDSALYLCASSLVTSGANVLTFGAGSRLTVL.

This sequence joins TRBV9 and TRBJ1-1, with D perhaps TRBD1 (5 bases). Germline values: CDR1 SGDLS, CDR2 YYNGEE. Trimming took off 1 base at V and 1 base at J, with 11 bases between the two ends. CDR3 length equals 15 residues. The CDR3 DNA follows: TGTGCCAGCAGCGTACTGGACGACAGGAACACTGAAGCTTTCTTT. This translates into CASSVLDDRNTEAFF.

The J gene is TRBJ2-4, the V gene TRBV15; TRBD2 aligns across 9 bases. There are 18 residues in the CDR3. J gave up 8 bases and V 4 bases, and 18 bases lay outside the gene matches. Germline CDR1 and CDR2: LNHNV and YYDKDF (reference sequence). CDR3 sequence reads: CATSTDREPSGMRDIQYF. For the CDR3, the DNA is TGTGCCACCAGCACTGACAGGGAGCCTAGCGGGATGAGGGACATTCAGTACTTC.

There are a few counts of this clone. The chain has TRBV27 and TRBJ2-7; 9 bases match TRBD2. Germline CDR1 is MNHEY and CDR2 is SMNVEV (reference sequence). With V trimmed by 6 bases and J by 8 bases, 11 bases remained unmatched. This CDR3 has 14 amino acids. CDR3 protein: CASRGAGGPTQQYF. DNA for the CDR3: TGTGCCAGCAGGGGAGCGGGAGGCCCCACTCAGCAGTACTTC.

This clone was seen only a few times. The sample has other DNA sequences that encode this CDR3 too. V and J are TRBV18 and TRBJ2-5, with a weak D call TRBD1 (6 bases). Trimming took off 3 bases at V and 2 bases at J, with 7 bases between the two ends. The CDR3 is 13 amino acids. Germline V gives CDR1 KGHSH, CDR2 LQKENI. CDR3 loop: CASSPGQQETQYF. Written as DNA, the CDR3 is TGTGCCAGCTCACCCGGACAGCAAGAGACCCAGTACTTC.

The rearrangement uses TRBV28 and TRBJ2-1, with 11 bases aligning to TRBD2. Trimming at V came to 6 bases and at J to 3 bases, leaving 10 bases not matched to a gene. The CDR3 totals 17 residues. Germline loops: CDR1 MDHEN, CDR2 SYDVKM. CDR3 DNA sequence: TGTGCCAGCAGCAGGATAGGGACTAGCGGAATCTACAATGAGCAGTTCTTC. The encoded protein is CASSRIGTSGIYNEQFF.